These 3 T cell receptor beta chains originate from one sample sequenced in a study of human T cells and chemical hapten exposure. MiXCR, run by TCRdb on the RACE reads, gives a single entry per CDR3 protein. The sample gives 100,000 or so distinct CDR3 sequences, 9% to 9.5% of which show up once; more than 2% is in the top ten. Time point noted: patch test 2, 6 weeks after DPC sensitization. Treatment of the sample: therapeutic diphenylcyclopropenone sensitization with weekly scalp DPC. The starting material was whole blood, obtained in connection with sensitization to the hapten diphenylcyclopropenone (DPC). The receptors were sampled from a woman aged 40 to 50 with alopecia areata. Some clones in this sample may be carry-over from other donors' samples.

This clonotype was detected ten times or more. V gene TRBV7-9 combines with J gene TRBJ2-7, with 10 bases lining up with TRBD1. Germline values: CDR1 SEHNR, CDR2 FQNEAQ (reference sequence). V was pared by 5 bases and J by 4 bases, with 8 bases of the junction left unmatched. This CDR3 region has 15 residues. The CDR3 here is CASSTRLGQGYEQYF. The CDR3 coding sequence is TGTGCCAGCAGCACCCGATTGGGACAGGGGTACGAGCAGTACTTC.

This clonotype has ten or more counts. CDR3 DNA sequence: TGCAGTGCTGCGACAGGGACCTACGGCTACACCTTC. It is translated as CSAATGTYGYTF. This chain uses TRBV20-1 with TRBJ1-2; 7 nucleotides match TRBD1. CDR1 is DFQATT, CDR2 SNEGSKA, per germline (reference sequence). Trimming took 5 bases from V and 8 from J; bases not matched to a gene: 8. The CDR3 is made up of 12 amino acids.

The CDR3 spells CATSEGNTGELFF. The DNA for the CDR3 is TGTGCCACCAGTGAAGGGAACACCGGGGAGCTGTTTTTT. J is TRBJ2-2 and V is TRBV24-1; D is unresolved. The CDR3 contains 13 residues. V gave up 4 bases and J gave up 1 base, with 3 bases separating them. CDR1 and CDR2 (germline): KGHDR, SFDVKD.